The 27 T cell receptor beta chains listed next were all sequenced from one sample in a study of T-cell memory formation after mild COVID-19. MiXCR, run by TCRdb on the 5' RACE reads, gives a single entry per CDR3 protein. The profile shows some 410,000 distinct CDR3 sequences, 20% to 30% of them singletons. Source material: PBMCs or a T cell subset sorted from them (not recorded which). These receptors all stem from an adult woman who had mild COVID-19 (a few samples of this study predate the infection). Cell type and time point are not known.

This clonotype was observed a few times. The genes are TRBV20-1 and TRBJ2-7; D may be TRBD1 or TRBD2 (7 bases each). Trimming took 6 bases from V and 2 from J, leaving 17 bases between them. CDR3 size: 14 residues. Germline values: CDR1 DFQATT, CDR2 SNEGSKA (reference sequence). CDR3 sequence reads: CSAYDREGPYEQYF. CDR3 in DNA: TGCAGTGCGTACGACAGGGAGGGTCCCTACGAGCAGTACTTC.

In nucleotides, the CDR3 is TGTGCCATCAGTGTTGGGGATCGCACTGAAGCTTTCTTT. Translating gives CAISVGDRTEAFF. The chain couples TRBV10-3 to TRBJ1-1, with unresolved D. The germline V gene has CDR1 ENHRY and CDR2 SYGVKD. Between the trimmed V and J ends, which lost 4 bases and 4 bases, there was a span of 10 bases. The CDR3 has 13 residues.

This chain links TRBV7-2 with TRBJ1-1; no clear D gene. The CDR3 extends over 13 amino acids. The germline V gene encodes CDR1 SGHTA and CDR2 FQGNSA. The V gene lost 5 bases and the J gene lost 7 bases, with 14 bases spanning the gap. The CDR3 region is CASSPVSGIEAFF. The CDR3 DNA follows: TGTGCCAGCAGCCCTGTTTCGGGAATTGAAGCTTTCTTT. Complete variable domain (other parts from reference TRBV7-2 and TRBJ1-1): GAGVSQSPSNKVTEKGKDVELRCDPISGHTALYWYRQSLGQGLEFLIYFQGNSAPDKSGLPSDRFSAERTGGSVSTLTIQRTQQEDSAVYLCASSPVSGIEAFFGQGTRLTVV.

This clonotype was counted between two and nine times. The chain recombines TRBV19 with TRBJ2-3; 8 nucleotides line up with TRBD1. V was pared by 6 bases and J by 6 bases, with 8 bases of the junction left unmatched. Looked up from germline, CDR1 is LNHDA and CDR2 is SQIVND (reference sequence). CDR3 size: 14 residues. The CDR3: CASSLTGAPDTQYF. Here the CDR3 DNA reads TGTGCCAGTAGCCTGACAGGGGCGCCGGATACGCAGTATTTT.

This clonotype was counted many times. The V call is TRBV7-9, the J call TRBJ2-7; D is uncertain. CDR3 size: 12 residues. Germline values: CDR1 SEHNR, CDR2 FQNEAQ (reference sequence). V was pared by 1 base and J by 1 base, with 2 bases between. CDR3 nucleotide sequence: TGTGCCAGCAGCTTAGAGTCCTACGAGCAGTACTTC. Residues: CASSLESYEQYF. The entire variable domain, with the rest obtained from reference TRBV7-9 and TRBJ2-7, is as follows: DTGVSQNPRHKITKRGQNVTFRCDPISEHNRLYWYRQTLGQGPEFLTYFQNEAQLEKSRLLSDRFSAERPKGSFSTLEIQRTEQGDSAMYLCASSLESYEQYFGPGTRLTVT.

The CDR3 reads CASSLARATGISGANVLTF. CDR3 sequence (DNA): TGTGCCAGCAGCTTAGCGAGGGCGACAGGGATCTCTGGGGCCAACGTCCTGACTTTC. The V gene is TRBV7-9, the J gene TRBJ2-6; 7 bases map to TRBD1. Trimming took 0 bases from V and 0 from J; bases not matched to a gene: 8. CDR3 length: 19 residues. CDR1 is SEHNR and CDR2 is FQNEAQ in the germline V gene (reference sequence).

V gene TRBV11-2 combines with J gene TRBJ2-2; D unclear. CDR1 SGHAT and CDR2 FQNNGV come from the germline V gene. V was trimmed by 5 bases and J by 3 bases, leaving 16 bases between them. The CDR3 is made up of 16 amino acids. The CDR3, as DNA: TGTGCCAGCAGCCCAGCAGGTTACTCCTACACCGGGGAGCTGTTTTTT. Translating gives CASSPAGYSYTGELFF.

The chain joins TRBV27 to TRBJ2-1; 11 nucleotides line up with TRBD2. Germline V lookup: CDR1 MNHEY, CDR2 SMNVEV (reference sequence). With 7 bases clipped from V and 8 bases from J, the junction kept 10 bases outside the gene matches. The length of the CDR3 is 15 residues. CDR3 in DNA: TGTGCCAGCAAGGAGCTCCTAGCGGGAGGCGATGAGCAGTTCTTC. This translates into CASKELLAGGDEQFF.

This clonotype appeared many times. The V and J genes are TRBV3-1 and TRBJ2-1, with 11 bases identical to TRBD2. Germline-derived CDR1 and CDR2 are LGHDT and YNNKEL (reference sequence). After removal of 0 bases from V and 9 bases from J, the junction contained 10 bases not matched to a gene. The CDR3 runs 17 residues. CDR3 loop: CASSQDVQASGRSEQFF. Written as DNA, the CDR3 is TGTGCCAGCAGCCAAGATGTACAGGCTAGCGGGAGGAGTGAGCAGTTCTTC.

The V gene is TRBV20-1, the J gene TRBJ2-1, with TRBD2 matching 10 bases. Unmatched junction bases numbered 4, after V lost 5 bases and J lost 0 bases. This CDR3 is 15 amino acids long. The germline V gene encodes CDR1 DFQATT and CDR2 SNEGSKA (reference sequence). The CDR3 loop is CSARGLADSYNEQFF. The CDR3 DNA reads TGCAGTGCTCGCGGACTAGCGGACTCCTACAATGAGCAGTTCTTC.

The V gene is TRBV5-1, the J gene TRBJ2-3, with 8 bases aligning to TRBD2. Germline trimming cut 4 bases from V and 6 bases from J; bases unmatched to any gene: 7. This CDR3 has 14 amino acids. CDR1 is SGHRS and CDR2 is YFSETQ in the germline V gene. The CDR3 nucleotides read TGCGCCAGCAGCCTCATAGCGGGAACGGATACGCAGTATTTT. This encodes CASSLIAGTDTQYF.

The CDR3 loop is CASSLQEYQETQYF. In nucleotides, the CDR3 is TGTGCCAGCAGCCTCCAGGAGTACCAAGAGACCCAGTACTTC. The chain has TRBV12-3 or TRBV12-4 and TRBJ2-5; D gene uncertain. V lost 6 bases and J 0 bases, leaving 11 bases between the germline ends. There are 14 residues in the CDR3.

This clonotype turned up a few times. This chain links TRBV20-1 with TRBJ2-1, with TRBD2 matching 11 bases. CDR1 and CDR2 from the germline V gene are DFQATT and SNEGSKA (reference sequence). Germline trimming cut 5 bases from V and 3 bases from J; bases unmatched to any gene: 9. There are 16 residues in the CDR3. The chain's CDR3 is CSAEIPGLAVYNEQFF. CDR3 DNA: TGCAGTGCTGAAATACCGGGACTAGCGGTCTACAATGAGCAGTTCTTC.

This clonotype was seen more than once but under ten times. CDR3 sequence: CASSPSAANTEAFF. DNA for the CDR3: TGTGCCAGCTCACCATCCGCAGCTAACACTGAAGCTTTCTTT. V and J are TRBV18 and TRBJ1-1; D gene unclear. Trimming removed 2 bases at V and 2 bases at J, with 9 bases between. CDR1 KGHSH and CDR2 LQKENI come from the germline V gene. This CDR3 spans 14 amino acids.

J is TRBJ2-3 and V is TRBV15; 9 positions agree with TRBD2. Germline CDR1 is LNHNV and CDR2 is YYDKDF (reference sequence). The V gene end was trimmed by 8 bases and the J gene end by 4 bases; junction bases not matched to a gene: 4. The CDR3 spans 13 residues. CDR3 nucleotide sequence: TGTGCCACCGCGGGGGGGTGGGCAGATACGCAGTATTTT. Amino acids: CATAGGWADTQYF.

This clonotype was picked up a small number of times. This chain links TRBV7-9 with TRBJ1-5; no clear D gene. This CDR3 is built from 13 residues. Germline values: CDR1 SEHNR, CDR2 FQNEAQ (reference sequence). The V end was cut by 2 bases, the J end by 5 bases, with 7 bases between. The CDR3 DNA follows: TGTGCCAGCAGCTTAAACAGCCATCAGCCCCAGCATTTT. Its translation is CASSLNSHQPQHF.

This clonotype was seen a few times. This rearrangement joins TRBV14 to TRBJ2-3; 7 bases are a match to TRBD2. Germline V lookup: CDR1 SGHDN, CDR2 FVKESK. The CDR3 runs 16 residues. V was clipped by 0 bases and J by 4 bases; unmatched bases: 7. The CDR3 sequence is CASSQDRGSLADTQYF. The CDR3 DNA reads TGTGCCAGCAGCCAAGATCGCGGGAGCCTCGCAGATACGCAGTATTTT.

This chain connects TRBV7-9 to TRBJ2-3; D gene unclear. The CDR3 is 12 amino acids. Germline CDR1 and CDR2: SEHNR and FQNEAQ (reference sequence). Trimming stripped 5 bases from V and 4 bases from J, with 7 bases between. The DNA for the CDR3 is TGTGCCAGCAGCAAGAGTCCAGATACGCAGTATTTT. It translates to CASSKSPDTQYF.

The sample holds a few counts of this clonotype. This rearrangement joins TRBV4-2 to TRBJ1-2, with TRBD1 matching over 9 bases. Germline lookup yields CDR1 LGHNA and CDR2 YNFKEQ. The CDR3 is 16 residues long. V lost 0 bases to trimming and J lost 6 bases; unmatched junction nucleotides: 8. This CDR3 reads CASSQDLQTGGHGYTF. The CDR3 coding sequence is TGTGCCAGCAGCCAAGATCTCCAGACAGGGGGACATGGCTACACCTTC.

The rearrangement uses TRBV5-1 and TRBJ1-1, with D possibly being TRBD1 (6 bases). V shed 0 bases and J shed 1 base, with 19 bases lying between them. Germline-derived CDR1 and CDR2 are SGHRS and YFSETQ. CDR3 length: 18 amino acids. The CDR3 is CASSLVRTDTNPNTEAFF. The CDR3, as DNA: TGCGCCAGCAGCTTGGTCCGGACAGATACGAACCCGAACACTGAAGCTTTCTTT.

The V call is TRBV5-1, the J call TRBJ2-7, with 10 bases matching TRBD2. There are 13 residues in the CDR3. V was pared by 5 bases and J by 1 base, with 0 bases of the junction left unmatched. Germline V gives CDR1 SGHRS, CDR2 YFSETQ. CDR3: CASRLAGSYEQYF. CDR3 coding DNA: TGCGCCAGCAGACTAGCGGGGTCCTACGAGCAGTACTTC.

This clonotype has a handful of counts. The chain carries TRBV6-4 and TRBJ2-2; D is ambiguous. This CDR3 region has 13 residues. V was shortened by 0 bases and J by 6 bases, with 5 bases between the two germline ends. The germline gives CDR1 MRHNA, CDR2 SNTAGT. The CDR3 coding sequence is TGTGCCAGCAGTGACTCTGAGGCCGGGGAGCTGTTTTTT. Its translation: CASSDSEAGELFF.

The table lists this clonotype with many counts. The gene calls are TRBV5-1 and TRBJ2-4; 9 bases match TRBD1. The germline gives CDR1 SGHRS, CDR2 YFSETQ. V trimming: 3 bases; J trimming: 6 bases; junction bases outside the gene matches: 4. CDR3 length: 14 residues. The CDR3 sequence is CASSSGQGGNIQYF. The CDR3, as DNA: TGCGCCAGCAGCTCGGGACAGGGAGGAAACATTCAGTACTTC.

This clonotype was recorded a few times. This sequence joins TRBV3-1 and TRBJ2-1, with 7 nucleotides matching TRBD2. Germline CDR1 reads LGHDT; CDR2 reads YNNKEL (reference sequence). V was clipped by 0 bases and J by 5 bases; unmatched bases: 10. The CDR3 extends over 17 amino acids. The CDR3: CASSQDRLAGNDNEQFF. Written as DNA, the CDR3 is TGTGCCAGCAGCCAAGATAGACTAGCTGGAAACGACAATGAGCAGTTCTTC.

The chain recombines TRBV9 with TRBJ1-1; D may be TRBD1 (6 bases). Germline V gene sequence: CDR1 SGDLS, CDR2 YYNGEE. The germline V and J ends were trimmed by 3 bases and 0 bases, with 21 bases remaining between them. The CDR3 has 18 residues. The CDR3 coding sequence is TGTGCCAGCAGCGCGGTCACAGGGATTCCCCTTATGAACACTGAAGCTTTCTTT. The encoded protein is CASSAVTGIPLMNTEAFF.

This clonotype was detected only a few times. The chain joins TRBV20-1 to TRBJ2-7, with D tentatively TRBD1 (5 bases). Germline CDR1 reads DFQATT; CDR2 reads SNEGSKA (reference sequence). The CDR3 runs 13 residues. V lost 6 bases, J lost 2 bases, and 14 bases lay in between. The CDR3 DNA reads as TGCAGTGCCCAGGGTGGCAAAGCCTACGAGCAGTACTTC. Translated, it gives CSAQGGKAYEQYF.

The chain employs TRBV30 and TRBJ2-3; D not certain. V lost 1 base to trimming and J lost 2 bases, with 7 bases between them. There are 13 residues in the CDR3. The germline gives CDR1 GTSNPN, CDR2 SVGIG (reference sequence). The CDR3 is CAWSGASTDTQYF. CDR3 in DNA: TGTGCCTGGAGTGGGGCGTCCACAGATACGCAGTATTTT.